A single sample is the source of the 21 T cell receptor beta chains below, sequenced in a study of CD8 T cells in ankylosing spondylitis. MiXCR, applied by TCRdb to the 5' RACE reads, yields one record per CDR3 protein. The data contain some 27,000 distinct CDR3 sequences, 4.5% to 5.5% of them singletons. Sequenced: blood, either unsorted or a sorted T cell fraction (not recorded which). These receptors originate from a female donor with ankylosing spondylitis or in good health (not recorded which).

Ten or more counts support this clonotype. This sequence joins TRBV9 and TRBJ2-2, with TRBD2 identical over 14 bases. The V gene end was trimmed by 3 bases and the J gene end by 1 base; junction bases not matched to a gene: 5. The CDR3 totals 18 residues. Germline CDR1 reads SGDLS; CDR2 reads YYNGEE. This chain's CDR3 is CASSAPGTSGRNTGELFF. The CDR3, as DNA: TGTGCCAGCAGCGCCCCCGGGACTAGCGGGAGGAACACCGGGGAGCTGTTTTTT.

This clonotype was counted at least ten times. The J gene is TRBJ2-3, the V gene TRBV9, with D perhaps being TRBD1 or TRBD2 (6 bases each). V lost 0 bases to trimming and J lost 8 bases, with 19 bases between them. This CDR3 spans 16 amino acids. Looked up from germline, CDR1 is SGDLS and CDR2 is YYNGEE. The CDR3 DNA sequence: TGTGCCAGCAGCGTAGCTGCAGCCGGGGGCGGTGGTACGCAGTATTTT. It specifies CASSVAAAGGGGTQYF.

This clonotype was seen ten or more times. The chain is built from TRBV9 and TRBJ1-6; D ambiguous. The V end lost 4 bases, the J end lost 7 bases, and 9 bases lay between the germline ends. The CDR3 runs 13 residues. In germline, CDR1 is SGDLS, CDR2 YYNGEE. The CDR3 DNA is TGTGCCAGCAGCCCCGTGGCAAATTCACCCCTCCACTTT. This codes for CASSPVANSPLHF. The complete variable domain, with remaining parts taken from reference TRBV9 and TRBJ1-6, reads DSGVTQTPKHLITATGQRVTLRCSPRSGDLSVYWYQQSLDQGLQFLIQYYNGEERAKGNILERFSAQQFPDLHSELNLSSLELGDSALYFCASSPVANSPLHFGNGTRLTVT.

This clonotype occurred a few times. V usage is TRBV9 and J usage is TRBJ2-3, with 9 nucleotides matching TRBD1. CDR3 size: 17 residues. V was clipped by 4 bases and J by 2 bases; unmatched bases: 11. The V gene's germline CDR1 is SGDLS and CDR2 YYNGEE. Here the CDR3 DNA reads TGTGCCAGCAGCCATACCCCTGGACAGGGGCTCACAGATACGCAGTATTTT. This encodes CASSHTPGQGLTDTQYF.

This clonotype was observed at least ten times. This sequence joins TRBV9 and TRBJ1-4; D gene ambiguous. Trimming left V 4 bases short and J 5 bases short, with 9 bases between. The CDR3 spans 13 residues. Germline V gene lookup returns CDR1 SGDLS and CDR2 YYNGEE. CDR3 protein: CASSPTGNEKLFF. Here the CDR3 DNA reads TGTGCCAGCAGCCCCACGGGGAATGAAAAACTGTTTTTT.

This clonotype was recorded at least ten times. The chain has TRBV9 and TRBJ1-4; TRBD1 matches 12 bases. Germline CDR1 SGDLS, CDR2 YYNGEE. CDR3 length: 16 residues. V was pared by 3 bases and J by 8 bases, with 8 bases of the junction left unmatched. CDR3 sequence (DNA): TGTGCCAGCAGCGCGGATGCCGGGACAGGGGGCGAAAAACTGTTTTTT. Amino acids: CASSADAGTGGEKLFF. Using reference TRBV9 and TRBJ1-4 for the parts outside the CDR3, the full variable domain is DSGVTQTPKHLITATGQRVTLRCSPRSGDLSVYWYQQSLDQGLQFLIQYYNGEERAKGNILERFSAQQFPDLHSELNLSSLELGDSALYFCASSADAGTGGEKLFFGSGTQLSVL.

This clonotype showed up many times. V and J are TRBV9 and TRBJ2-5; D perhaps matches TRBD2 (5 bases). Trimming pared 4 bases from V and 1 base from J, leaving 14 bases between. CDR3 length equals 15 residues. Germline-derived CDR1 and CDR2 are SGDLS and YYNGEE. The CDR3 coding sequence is TGTGCCAGCAGCCCCTCGGCTGGGAGCCAAGAGACCCAGTACTTC. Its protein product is CASSPSAGSQETQYF.

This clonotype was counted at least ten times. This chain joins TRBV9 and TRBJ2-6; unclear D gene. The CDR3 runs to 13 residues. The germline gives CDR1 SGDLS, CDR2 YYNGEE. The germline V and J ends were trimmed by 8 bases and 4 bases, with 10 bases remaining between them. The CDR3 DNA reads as TGTGCCAGTCGACCCCCGGGGGCCAACGTCCTGACTTTC. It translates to CASRPPGANVLTF.

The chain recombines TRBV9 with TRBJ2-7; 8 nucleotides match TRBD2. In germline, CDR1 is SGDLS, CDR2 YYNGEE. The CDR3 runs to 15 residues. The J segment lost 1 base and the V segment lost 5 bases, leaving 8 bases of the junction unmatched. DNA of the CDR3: TGTGCCAGCAGTCAAGCGGGAGACCCATCCTACGAGCAGTACTTC. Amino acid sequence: CASSQAGDPSYEQYF.

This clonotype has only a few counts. The CDR3 DNA reads as TGTGCCAGCAGCGTAGGAATGGGACAGGGGGCTGTGCAGTACTTC. It is translated as CASSVGMGQGAVQYF. The chain joins TRBV9 to TRBJ2-7; 12 bases are shared with TRBD1. The germline CDR1 and CDR2 sequences are SGDLS and YYNGEE. Losses at the gene ends were 0 bases for V and 9 bases for J; bases not matched to a gene: 7. The CDR3 is 15 amino acids.

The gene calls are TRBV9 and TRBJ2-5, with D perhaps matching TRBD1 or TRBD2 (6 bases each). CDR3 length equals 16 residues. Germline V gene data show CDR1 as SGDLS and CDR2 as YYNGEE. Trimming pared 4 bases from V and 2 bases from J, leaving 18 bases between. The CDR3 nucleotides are TGTGCCAGCAGCTCTCGATACGGGGGCGAACAAGAGACCCAGTACTTC. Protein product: CASSSRYGGEQETQYF.

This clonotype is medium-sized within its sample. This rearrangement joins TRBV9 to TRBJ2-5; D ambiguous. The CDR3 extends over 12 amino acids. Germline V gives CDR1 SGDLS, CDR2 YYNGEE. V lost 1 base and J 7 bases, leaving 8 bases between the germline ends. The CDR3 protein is CASSVSTGTQYF. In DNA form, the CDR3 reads TGTGCCAGCAGCGTATCAACGGGGACCCAGTACTTC.

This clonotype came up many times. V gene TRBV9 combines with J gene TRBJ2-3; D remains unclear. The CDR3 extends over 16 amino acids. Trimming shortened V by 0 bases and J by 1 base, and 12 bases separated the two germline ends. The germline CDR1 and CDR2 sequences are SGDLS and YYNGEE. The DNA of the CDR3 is TGTGCCAGCAGCGTAGAGGGTGACTCCCGCACAGATACGCAGTATTTT. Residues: CASSVEGDSRTDTQYF. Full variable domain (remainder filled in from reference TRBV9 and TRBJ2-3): DSGVTQTPKHLITATGQRVTLRCSPRSGDLSVYWYQQSLDQGLQFLIQYYNGEERAKGNILERFSAQQFPDLHSELNLSSLELGDSALYFCASSVEGDSRTDTQYFGPGTRLTVL.

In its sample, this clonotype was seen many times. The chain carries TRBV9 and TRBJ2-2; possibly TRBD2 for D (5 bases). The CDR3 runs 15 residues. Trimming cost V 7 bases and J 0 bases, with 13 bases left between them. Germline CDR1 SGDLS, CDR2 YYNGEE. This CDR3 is CASALTGTNTGELFF. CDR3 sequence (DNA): TGTGCCAGCGCCCTTACGGGGACGAACACCGGGGAGCTGTTTTTT. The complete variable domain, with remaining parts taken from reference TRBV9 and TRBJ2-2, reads DSGVTQTPKHLITATGQRVTLRCSPRSGDLSVYWYQQSLDQGLQFLIQYYNGEERAKGNILERFSAQQFPDLHSELNLSSLELGDSALYFCASALTGTNTGELFFGEGSRLTVL.

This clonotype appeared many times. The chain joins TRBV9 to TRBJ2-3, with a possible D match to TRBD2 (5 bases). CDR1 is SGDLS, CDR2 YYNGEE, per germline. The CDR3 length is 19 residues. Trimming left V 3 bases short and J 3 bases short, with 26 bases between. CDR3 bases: TGTGCCAGCAGCGCCCCCGGGGTAGAGGGTCCTCGGCCTACAGATACGCAGTATTTT. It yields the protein CASSAPGVEGPRPTDTQYF.

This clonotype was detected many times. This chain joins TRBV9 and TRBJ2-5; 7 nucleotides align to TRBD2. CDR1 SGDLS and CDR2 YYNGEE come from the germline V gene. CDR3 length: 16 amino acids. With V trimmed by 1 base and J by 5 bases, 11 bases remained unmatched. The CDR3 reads CASSVNPSGVGETQYF. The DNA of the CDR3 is TGTGCCAGCAGCGTAAATCCTAGCGGAGTGGGGGAGACCCAGTACTTC.

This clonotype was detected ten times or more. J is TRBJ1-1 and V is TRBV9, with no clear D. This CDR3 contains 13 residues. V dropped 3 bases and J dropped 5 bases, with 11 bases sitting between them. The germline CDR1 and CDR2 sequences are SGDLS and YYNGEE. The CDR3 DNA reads TGTGCCAGCAGCGGGCCCGGGAAAACTGAAGCTTTCTTT. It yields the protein CASSGPGKTEAFF.

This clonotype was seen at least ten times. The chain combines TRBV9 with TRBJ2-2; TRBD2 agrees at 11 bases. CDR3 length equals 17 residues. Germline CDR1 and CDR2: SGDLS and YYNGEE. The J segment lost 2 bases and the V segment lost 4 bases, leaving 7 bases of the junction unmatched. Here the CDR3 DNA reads TGTGCCAGCAGCCCCCATGGGACTAGCGGAAACACCGGGGAGCTGTTTTTT. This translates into CASSPHGTSGNTGELFF.

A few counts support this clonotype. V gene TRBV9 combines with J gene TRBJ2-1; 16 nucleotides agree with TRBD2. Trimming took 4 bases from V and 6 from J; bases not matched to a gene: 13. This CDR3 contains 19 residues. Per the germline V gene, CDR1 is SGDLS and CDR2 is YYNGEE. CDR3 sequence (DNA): TGTGCCAGCAGCCCAACGAAGGGGACTAGCGGGGGGGCCCTCAATGAGCAGTTCTTC. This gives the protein CASSPTKGTSGGALNEQFF.

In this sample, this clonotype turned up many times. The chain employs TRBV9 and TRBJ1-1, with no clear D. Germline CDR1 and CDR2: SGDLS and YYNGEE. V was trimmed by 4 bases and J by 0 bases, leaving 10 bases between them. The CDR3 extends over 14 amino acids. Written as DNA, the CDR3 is TGTGCCAGCAGCCCCCAGACCGTGAACACTGAAGCTTTCTTT. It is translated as CASSPQTVNTEAFF.

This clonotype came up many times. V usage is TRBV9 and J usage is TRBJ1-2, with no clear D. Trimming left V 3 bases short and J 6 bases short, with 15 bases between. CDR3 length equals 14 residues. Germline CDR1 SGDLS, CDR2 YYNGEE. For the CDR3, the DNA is TGTGCCAGCAGCGGCGGGTGGAACAGCGATGGCTACACCTTC. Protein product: CASSGGWNSDGYTF. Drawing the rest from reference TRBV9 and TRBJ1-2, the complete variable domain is DSGVTQTPKHLITATGQRVTLRCSPRSGDLSVYWYQQSLDQGLQFLIQYYNGEERAKGNILERFSAQQFPDLHSELNLSSLELGDSALYFCASSGGWNSDGYTFGSGTRLTVV.